This T cell receptor beta chain was sequenced during a study of blood T cell repertoires in COVID-19. This clone has just one count. Those enrolled in Seattle joined during active infection and were followed longitudinally afterward. Germline loops: CDR1 MNHEY, CDR2 SMNVEV (reference sequence). Trimming cost V 4 bases and J 6 bases; bases outside gene matches: 4. The CDR3 is 14 amino acids. Clones were read by immunoSEQ multiplex PCR, and TCRdb kept only the in-frame ones, dropping some. The sample contains roughly 130,000 clones, roughly nine tenths of which appear only once. The chain is built from TRBV27 and TRBJ1-2, with 11 bases lining up with TRBD1. The TCR sequence derives from a human donor with COVID-19, enrolled during active disease. The donor label of this sample is uncertain. Sequenced input: peripheral blood. This CDR3 reads CASSSGQGVNGYTF. DNA of the CDR3: TGTGCCAGCAGTTCGGGACAGGGGGTTAATGGCTACACCTTC.